This T cell receptor beta chain is from a study of blood T cell repertoires in COVID-19. Looking at the study overall: The United States, Italy and Spain provided the acute and convalescent COVID-19 samples. PBMCs, B-cell-depleted T cells, or T cells were the source of the cDNA or gDNA that made up the material.

V was trimmed by 4 bases and J by 7 bases, leaving 17 bases between them. This CDR3 comprises 15 residues. Germline CDR1 and CDR2: SGDLS and YYNGEE. Authors' analysis steps: Estimated nucleated cell counts came from reference gene primer amplification. Assay: immunoSEQ multiplex PCR; the TCRdb copy retains only in-frame clones and omits some. V, J and clone size are taken as reported in that table, and D and trimming were inferred from the DNA itself. The sample lists 200,000 to 300,000 clones; more than 85% were seen once. Followed longitudinally, the Seattle patients had been enrolled during active infection.

V is TRBV9 and J is TRBJ1-4; D is unresolved. The origin of this receptor is a woman aged 55-69 years with COVID-19, enrolled during active disease. Sequenced material: peripheral blood. CDR3 DNA: TGTGCCAGCAGCCTGAACAGTGCCCCTCTTGAAAAACTGTTTTTT. Protein sequence: CASSLNSAPLEKLFF.